The clone carrying this T cell receptor beta chain came up once. What it binds is not known. Trimming left V 5 bases short and J 1 base short, with 14 bases between. The germline gives CDR1 SQVTM, CDR2 ANQGSEA. The CDR3 sequence is 15 residues long. The data were taken from a study of T cells in Graves' hyperthyroidism and ophthalmopathy. Study-wide results and caveats: A median about 7 months before onset, the model predicted ophthalmopathy. Blood also showed most of the thyroid clonotypes that were expanded above 0.001.

Criteria for exclusion of patients were uncontrolled infection, other autoimmune disease, pregnancy or lactation. Using RNA transcripts as the source, TCR beta CDR3 regions were amplified. The TCR CDR3 first-round RT-PCR relied on the HTBI primer set. MiXCR, run by TCRdb on the multiplex PCR reads, gives a single entry per CDR3 protein. Found here are about 570,000 distinct CDR3 sequences, about 45% of them singletons; the top ten hold 15% to 20%. This chain connects TRBV29-1 to TRBJ2-2, with D perhaps TRBD1 (5 bases). The sample consisted of peripheral blood or thyroid tissue (not recorded which). The TCR originated in an adult woman with Graves' disease, either hyperthyroidism or ophthalmopathy (not recorded which). CDR3 in amino acids: CSVSQVSVNTGELFF. The CDR3 DNA reads as TGCAGCGTTTCACAGGTTTCCGTGAACACCGGGGAGCTGTTTTTT.